The next 2 T cell receptor beta chains were all read from a single sample in a study of T cells in Graves' hyperthyroidism and ophthalmopathy. Amplification of TCR beta CDR3 regions used RNA as the template. First-round RT-PCR targeting the TCR CDR3 was performed with the HTBI primer set. Each CDR3 protein gets one entry after TCRdb re-called the multiplex PCR reads with MiXCR. The sample gives roughly 500,000 distinct CDR3 sequences, approximately 49% of which show up once; about two fifths is in the top ten. The sequenced sample was peripheral blood or thyroid tissue (not recorded which). The receptor set was obtained from an adult woman with Graves' disease, either hyperthyroidism or ophthalmopathy (not recorded which).

The J gene is TRBJ1-1, the V gene TRBV4-1; D not resolved. This CDR3 is 12 amino acids long. Germline V gives CDR1 MGHRA, CDR2 YSYEKL. V lost 3 bases, J lost 8 bases, and 10 bases lay in between. This CDR3 reads CASSQNGVEAFF. The CDR3 nucleotides are TGCGCCAGCAGCCAGAACGGGGTAGAAGCTTTCTTT.

This sequence joins TRBV7-3 and TRBJ2-2, with unresolved D. Trimming left V 3 bases short and J 0 bases short, with 11 bases between. The CDR3 totals 16 residues. Germline CDR1 and CDR2: SGHTA and FQGTGA. CDR3 DNA: TGTGCCAGCAGCTTTTTCGCGAGACCGAACACCGGGGAGCTGTTTTTT. Its protein product is CASSFFARPNTGELFF.